This T cell receptor (beta chain) was captured by sequencing in a study of T-cell reconstitution after alpha-beta-depleted transplantation in children. Per germline, CDR1 DFQATT and CDR2 SNEGSKA (reference sequence). V lost 0 bases to trimming and J lost 0 bases, with 3 bases between them. This CDR3 region has 13 residues. For TCRbeta, the library was prepared with unique molecular identifiers. TCRdb reanalysed the PCR reads using MiXCR and keeps one entry per CDR3 protein. Found here are about 610,000 distinct CDR3 sequences, under 12% of them singletons; the top ten hold less than 5%. Sequences were derived from PBMCs from the stem cell graft donor, sampled from the stem cell graft. The chain recombines TRBV20-1 with TRBJ1-5; D not resolved. The receptor's source is a human donor who donated a stem cell graft to a child with acute myeloid leukemia. CDR3 region: CSAREASNQPQHF. The DNA of the CDR3 is TGCAGTGCTAGAGAGGCTAGCAATCAGCCCCAGCATTTT.